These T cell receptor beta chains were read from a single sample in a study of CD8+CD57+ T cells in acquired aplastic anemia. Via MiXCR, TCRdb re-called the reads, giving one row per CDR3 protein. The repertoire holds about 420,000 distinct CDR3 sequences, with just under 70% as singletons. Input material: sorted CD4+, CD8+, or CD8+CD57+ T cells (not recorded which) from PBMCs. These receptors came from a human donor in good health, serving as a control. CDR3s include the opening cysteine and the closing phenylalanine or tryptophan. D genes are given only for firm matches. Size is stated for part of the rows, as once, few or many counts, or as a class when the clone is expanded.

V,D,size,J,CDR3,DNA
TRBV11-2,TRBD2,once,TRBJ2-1,CASSSGLAFGNEQFF,TGTGCCAGCAGCTCGGGACTAGCCTTTGGGAATGAGCAGTTCTTC
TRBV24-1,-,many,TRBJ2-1,CATSATGFSYEQFF,TGTGCCACCAGTGCTACAGGGTTCTCGTATGAGCAGTTCTTC
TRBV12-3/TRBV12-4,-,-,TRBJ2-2,CASRKQGGITGELFF,TGTGCCAGCCGCAAGCAGGGTGGTATCACCGGGGAGCTGTTTTTT
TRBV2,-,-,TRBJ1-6,CASRLGWGNSPLHF,TGTGCCAGCCGATTGGGGTGGGGGAACTCACCCCTCCACTTT
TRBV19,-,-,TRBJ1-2,CASSGRGGYGYTF,TGTGCCAGTTCGGGACGGGGGGGTTATGGCTACACCTTC
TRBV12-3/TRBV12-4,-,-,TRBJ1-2,CASSVLAGPWGNYGYTF,TGTGCCAGCAGCGTACTGGCAGGGCCTTGGGGTAACTATGGCTACACCTTC
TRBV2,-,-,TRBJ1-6,CASSRAADSPHHF,TGTGCCAGCAGCCGCGCGGCAGACTCACCCCACCACTTT
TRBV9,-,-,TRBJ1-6,CASSLGGHGSSPLHF,TGCGCCAGCAGCTTAGGTGGGCACGGGTCTTCGCCCCTCCACTTT
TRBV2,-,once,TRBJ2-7,CASTPPHRATNEQYF,TGTGCCAGCACCCCTCCCCACCGGGCCACTAACGAGCAGTACTTC
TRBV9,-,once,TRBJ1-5,CASSPGLIQPQHF,TGTGCCAGTAGCCCAGGGTTGATCCAGCCCCAGCATTTT
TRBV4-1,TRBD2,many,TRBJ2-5,CASSLLGTSGAETQYF,TGCGCCAGCAGCCTCCTAGGGACTAGCGGGGCAGAGACCCAGTACTTC
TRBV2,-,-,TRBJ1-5,CASSEFRSGGAGQPQHF,TGTGCCAGCAGTGAATTCAGATCGGGGGGCGCAGGTCAGCCCCAGCATTTT
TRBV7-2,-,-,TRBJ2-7,CASRPRGVHYEQYF,TGTGCCAGCCGCCCGCGAGGGGTCCACTACGAGCAGTACTTC
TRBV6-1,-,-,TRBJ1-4,CASSKLGEVKLFF,TGTGCCAGCAGTAAACTAGGGGAGGTAAAACTGTTTTTT
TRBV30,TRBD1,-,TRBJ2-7,CAWSGQGRYEQYF,TGTGCCTGGAGTGGACAGGGGAGATACGAGCAGTACTTC
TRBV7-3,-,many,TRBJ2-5,CASSLGPPGVETQYF,TGTGCCAGCAGCTTAGGTCCCCCAGGGGTAGAGACCCAGTACTTC
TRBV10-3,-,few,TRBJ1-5,CASSFPGNNQPQHF,TGTGCCAGCAGTTTCCCGGGGAACAATCAGCCCCAGCATTTT
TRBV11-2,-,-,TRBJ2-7,CTSSLDPGLYEQYF,TGTACCAGCAGCTTAGACCCGGGCCTCTACGAGCAGTACTTC
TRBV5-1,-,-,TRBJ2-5,CASSLWGAGLMEETQYF,TGCGCCAGCAGCTTGTGGGGGGCGGGGTTGATGGAGGAGACCCAGTACTTC
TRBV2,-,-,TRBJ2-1,CASNLEVGEQFF,TGTGCCAGCAATCTTGAGGTCGGTGAGCAGTTCTTC
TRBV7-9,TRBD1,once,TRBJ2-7,CASSVAGGGEELLF,TGTGCCAGCAGCGTAGCAGGGGGTGGTGAAGAACTGCTTTTC
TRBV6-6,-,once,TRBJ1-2,CASSYQNYGYTF,TGTGCCAGCAGTTACCAGAACTATGGCTACACCTTC
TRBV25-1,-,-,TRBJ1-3,CASSVGGGNTIYF,TGTGCCAGCAGTGTAGGGGGTGGAAACACCATATATTTT